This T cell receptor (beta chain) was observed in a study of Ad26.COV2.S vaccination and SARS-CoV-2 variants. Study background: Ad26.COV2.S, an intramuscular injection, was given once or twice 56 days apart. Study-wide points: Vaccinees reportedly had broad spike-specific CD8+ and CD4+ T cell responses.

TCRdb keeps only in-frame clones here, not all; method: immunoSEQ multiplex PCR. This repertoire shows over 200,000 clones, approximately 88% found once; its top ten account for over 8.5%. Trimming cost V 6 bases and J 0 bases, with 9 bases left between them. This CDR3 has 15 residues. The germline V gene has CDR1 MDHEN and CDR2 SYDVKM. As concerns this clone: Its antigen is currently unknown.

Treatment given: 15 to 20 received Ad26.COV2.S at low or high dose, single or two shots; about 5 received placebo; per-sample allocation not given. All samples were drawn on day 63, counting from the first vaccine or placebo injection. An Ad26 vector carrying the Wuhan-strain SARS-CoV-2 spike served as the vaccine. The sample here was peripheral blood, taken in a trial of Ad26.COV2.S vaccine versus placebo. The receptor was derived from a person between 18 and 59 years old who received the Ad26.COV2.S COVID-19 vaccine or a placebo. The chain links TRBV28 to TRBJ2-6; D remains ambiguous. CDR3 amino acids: CASSLQISGANVLTF. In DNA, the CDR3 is TGTGCCAGCAGCCTACAGATCTCTGGGGCCAACGTCCTGACTTTC.